This is a list of T cell receptor beta chains from one sample in a study of cytomegalovirus exposure and HLA in healthy donors. Clones were read by immunoSEQ multiplex PCR, and TCRdb kept only the in-frame ones, dropping some. This table holds about 98,000 clones, around nine tenths found once. Sequenced material: PBMCs. These receptors came from a woman in her twenties or thirties in good health and CMV-seronegative. Both conserved end residues are part of each CDR3. The D gene is left open where the match is weak. Only some rows state a clone size, as once, few, many or a class for expanded clones.

abundance,v_gene,j_gene,d_gene,CDR3nt,CDR3aa
few,TRBV7-9,TRBJ2-3,TRBD2,TGTGCCAGCACCGGGAGGGCTCTTCTAAACACAGATACGCAGTATTTT,CASTGRALLNTDTQYF
once,TRBV7-2,TRBJ1-2,TRBD1,TGTGCCAGCAGCCCGGGACAGGGCAACTATGGCTACACCTTC,CASSPGQGNYGYTF
once,TRBV28,TRBJ1-5,-,TGTGCCAGCAGTCGCAGGGTGGGGAATCAGCCCCAGCATTTT,CASSRRVGNQPQHF
once,TRBV4-1,TRBJ2-7,TRBD2,TGCGCCAGCAGCCAAGTAGCGGGAGGCTCGTACGAGCAGTACTTC,CASSQVAGGSYEQYF
once,TRBV11-2,TRBJ2-6,-,TGTGCCAGCAGCCCACTTCGGGGGACTGGGGCCAACGTCCTGACTTTC,CASSPLRGTGANVLTF
-,TRBV6-5,TRBJ2-1,-,TGTGCCAGCAGTGAAACCGGGGGTACGGGGATCTTC,CASSETGGTGIF
-,TRBV18,TRBJ2-7,TRBD1,TGTGCCAGCTCACACCCGGACAGGGGGGTCTACGAGCAGTACTTC,CASSHPDRGVYEQYF
-,TRBV5-1,TRBJ1-1,-,TGCGCCAGCAGCTCCGGGACAATCAACACTGAAGCTTTCTTT,CASSSGTINTEAFF
-,TRBV20-1,TRBJ1-2,-,TGCAGTGCTAGGGGGAGCTATGGCTACACCTTC,CSARGSYGYTF
-,TRBV7-2,TRBJ1-1,-,TGTGCCAGCAGCTTGAGGAGGGCCGGGACTGAAGCTTTCTTT,CASSLRRAGTEAFF
-,TRBV5-6,TRBJ2-7,TRBD2,TGTGCCAGCAGCTTGGGTCCGGGAGGGTCCTACGAGCAGTACTTC,CASSLGPGGSYEQYF
-,TRBV5-6,TRBJ2-1,-,TGTGCCAGCAGCTTTTGGGAGCCCCGGGGAAATGAGCAGTTCTTC,CASSFWEPRGNEQFF
-,TRBV7-2,TRBJ2-1,-,TGTGCCAGCAGCTCGTTTCCACTGGGAGGCACTTACAATGAGCAGTTCTTC,CASSSFPLGGTYNEQFF
-,TRBV15,TRBJ2-7,TRBD1,TGTGCCACCAGCGCAAACAGGGGTTCGGCCTACGAGCAGTACTTC,CATSANRGSAYEQYF
few,TRBV7-6,TRBJ1-1,-,TGTGCCAGCAGCTTCCAGACGGGAGAGGTCACTGAAGCTTTCTTT,CASSFQTGEVTEAFF
-,TRBV19,TRBJ2-7,TRBD1,TGTGCCAGTAGTTGGACAGGGCCCCCTCCCTACGAGCAGTACTTC,CASSWTGPPPYEQYF
-,TRBV2,TRBJ2-7,TRBD1,TGTGCCAGCAGCCCACAGGGGATCAACGAGCAGTACTTC,CASSPQGINEQYF